These T cell receptor beta chains were read from a single sample in a study of early T cells in non-severe SARS-CoV-2 infection. MiXCR was run by TCRdb on the 5' RACE reads, yielding one entry per CDR3 protein. The sample has some 82,000 distinct CDR3 sequences; about an eighth are singletons. Sequencing was performed on whole blood, taken at baseline. The receptors here all came from an adult who was a healthcare worker with PCR-confirmed SARS-CoV-2 infection or an uninfected control (not recorded which). Each CDR3 is given with its conserved first and last residue. The order of the fields is V gene, J gene, clone size, D gene, CDR3 protein, CDR3 DNA. The D gene is left open where the match is weak. Clone sizes are given selectively: once, few, many, or a class where the clone is expanded.

V gene: TRBV29-1; J gene: TRBJ1-5; clone size: NA; D gene: NA; CDR3 protein: CSVAGIGNQPQHF; CDR3 DNA: TGCAGCGTGGCAGGTATTGGCAATCAGCCCCAGCATTTT
V gene: TRBV5-1; J gene: TRBJ2-3; clone size: NA; D gene: NA; CDR3 protein: CASSFSDGDTQYF; CDR3 DNA: TGCGCCAGCAGCTTCAGCGACGGAGATACGCAGTATTTT
V gene: TRBV7-2; J gene: TRBJ2-7; clone size: few; D gene: NA; CDR3 protein: CASRGQGFTEQYF; CDR3 DNA: TGTGCCAGCAGAGGGCAGGGTTTTACCGAGCAGTACTTC
V gene: TRBV6-1; J gene: TRBJ2-2; clone size: NA; D gene: NA; CDR3 protein: CAGFKNGELFF; CDR3 DNA: TGTGCCGGGTTTAAGAACGGGGAGCTGTTTTTT
V gene: TRBV19; J gene: TRBJ2-5; clone size: NA; D gene: NA; CDR3 protein: CASSPRGPPETQYF; CDR3 DNA: TGTGCCAGTAGTCCGAGAGGACCCCCAGAGACCCAGTACTTC
V gene: TRBV11-3; J gene: TRBJ1-4; clone size: NA; D gene: TRBD1; CDR3 protein: CASSSRQGGGNEKLFF; CDR3 DNA: TGTGCCAGCAGCTCCCGACAGGGCGGGGGTAATGAAAAACTGTTTTTT
V gene: TRBV19; J gene: TRBJ2-3; clone size: few; D gene: NA; CDR3 protein: CASKWGIRTDTQYF; CDR3 DNA: TGTGCCAGTAAATGGGGCATCCGCACAGATACGCAGTATTTT
V gene: TRBV12-3/TRBV12-4; J gene: TRBJ1-4; clone size: NA; D gene: NA; CDR3 protein: CASTSVATNEKLFF; CDR3 DNA: TGTGCCAGCACTTCGGTAGCAACTAATGAAAAACTGTTTTTT
V gene: TRBV12-3/TRBV12-4; J gene: TRBJ2-5; clone size: NA; D gene: NA; CDR3 protein: CASSIISGDQETQYF; CDR3 DNA: TGTGCCAGCAGTATTATCTCGGGGGACCAAGAGACCCAGTACTTC
V gene: TRBV9; J gene: TRBJ2-1; clone size: few; D gene: NA; CDR3 protein: CASSVKETPFGLGMYNEQFF; CDR3 DNA: TGTGCCAGCAGCGTAAAAGAGACCCCCTTTGGTTTGGGCATGTACAATGAGCAGTTCTTC
V gene: TRBV6-6; J gene: TRBJ2-3; clone size: few; D gene: NA; CDR3 protein: CASSSIADLTDTQYF; CDR3 DNA: TGTGCCAGCAGCTCCATAGCGGACCTCACAGATACGCAGTATTTT
V gene: TRBV7-6; J gene: TRBJ1-2; clone size: few; D gene: TRBD1; CDR3 protein: CASSLDGQGKGYTF; CDR3 DNA: TGTGCCAGCAGCTTAGACGGACAGGGGAAAGGCTACACCTTC
V gene: TRBV5-1; J gene: TRBJ2-2; clone size: few; D gene: TRBD1; CDR3 protein: CASSFPFDRGQAGELFF; CDR3 DNA: TGCGCCAGCAGCTTTCCGTTTGACAGGGGCCAAGCCGGGGAGCTGTTTTTT
V gene: TRBV7-9; J gene: TRBJ2-7; clone size: few; D gene: NA; CDR3 protein: CASMPDGPYEQYF; CDR3 DNA: TGTGCCAGCATGCCAGACGGACCCTACGAGCAGTACTTC
V gene: TRBV19; J gene: TRBJ1-2; clone size: many; D gene: TRBD1; CDR3 protein: CASSVRDRGIGGYTF; CDR3 DNA: TGTGCCAGTAGCGTCCGGGACAGGGGAATCGGTGGCTACACCTTC
V gene: TRBV20-1; J gene: TRBJ2-5; clone size: NA; D gene: TRBD1; CDR3 protein: CSAGRQGLQETQYF; CDR3 DNA: TGCAGTGCTGGACGACAGGGCCTTCAAGAGACCCAGTACTTC
V gene: TRBV12-5; J gene: TRBJ2-5; clone size: NA; D gene: TRBD1; CDR3 protein: CASGSRRDRAQETQYF; CDR3 DNA: TGTGCTAGTGGTTCCCGCCGGGACAGGGCCCAAGAGACCCAGTACTTC